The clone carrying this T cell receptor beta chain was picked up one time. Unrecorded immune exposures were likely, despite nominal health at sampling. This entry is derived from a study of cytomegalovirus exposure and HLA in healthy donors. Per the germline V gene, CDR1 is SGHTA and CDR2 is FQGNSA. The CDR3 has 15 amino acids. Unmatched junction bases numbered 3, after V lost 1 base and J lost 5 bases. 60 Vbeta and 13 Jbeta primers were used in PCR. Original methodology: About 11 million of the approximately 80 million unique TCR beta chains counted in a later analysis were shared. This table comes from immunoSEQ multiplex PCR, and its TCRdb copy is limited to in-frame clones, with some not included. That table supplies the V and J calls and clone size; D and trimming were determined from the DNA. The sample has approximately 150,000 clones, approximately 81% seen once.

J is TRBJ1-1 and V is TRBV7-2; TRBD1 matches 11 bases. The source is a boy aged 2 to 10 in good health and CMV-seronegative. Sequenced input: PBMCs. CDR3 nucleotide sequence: TGTGCCAGCAGCTTAGGGACAGGGGGCTGGACTGAAGCTTTCTTT. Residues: CASSLGTGGWTEAFF. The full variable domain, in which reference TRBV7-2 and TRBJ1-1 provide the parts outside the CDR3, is GAGVSQSPSNKVTEKGKDVELRCDPISGHTALYWYRQSLGQGLEFLIYFQGNSAPDKSGLPSDRFSAERTGGSVSTLTIQRTQQEDSAVYLCASSLGTGGWTEAFFGQGTRLTVV.